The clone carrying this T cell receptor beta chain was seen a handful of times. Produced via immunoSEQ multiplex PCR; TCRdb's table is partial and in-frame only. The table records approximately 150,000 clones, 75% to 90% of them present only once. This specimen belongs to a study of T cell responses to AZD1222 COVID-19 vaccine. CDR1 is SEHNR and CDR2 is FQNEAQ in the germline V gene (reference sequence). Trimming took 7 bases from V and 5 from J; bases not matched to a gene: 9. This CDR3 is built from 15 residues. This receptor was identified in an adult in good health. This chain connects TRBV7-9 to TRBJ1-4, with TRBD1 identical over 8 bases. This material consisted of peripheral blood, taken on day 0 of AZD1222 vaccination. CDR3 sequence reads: CASKSGGQANEKLFF. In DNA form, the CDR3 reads TGTGCCAGCAAAAGCGGGGGACAGGCGAATGAAAAACTGTTTTTT.